One and the same sample provided the 17 T cell receptor beta chains below, sequenced in a study of graft-versus-host responses after intestinal transplantation. The table came from immunoSEQ multiplex PCR; TCRdb's copy has only in-frame clones and leaves some out. The table has more than 65,000 clones, 92% seen once; the top ten hold about 0.4%. Their antigen targets remain unknown. Sequences were derived from unstimulated CD8+ T cells sorted from spleen or lymph node cells, sampled before transplant. Source of these receptors: a human donor who was the organ donor for an intestinal transplant.

The CDR3 DNA reads as TGTGCCAGCAGCTTGGAATTTGAGTCGAGTGAAAAACTGTTTTTT. As protein: CASSLEFESSEKLFF. The chain is built from TRBV5-6 and TRBJ1-4; D is unresolved. The CDR3 extends over 15 amino acids. V lost 0 bases to trimming and J lost 7 bases, with 13 bases between them. Per germline, CDR1 SGHDT and CDR2 YYEEEE. The whole variable domain, remainder taken from reference TRBV5-6 and TRBJ1-4, is DAGVTQSPTHLIKTRGQQVTLRCSPKSGHDTVSWYQQALGQGPQFIFQYYEEEERQRGNFPDRFSGHQFPNYSSELNVNALLLGDSALYLCASSLEFESSEKLFFGSGTQLSVL.

In this sample, this clone turned up once. This CDR3 reads CASSYTGTEAFF. Written as DNA, the CDR3 is TGTGCCAGCAGTTACACGGGCACTGAAGCTTTCTTT. The chain recombines TRBV6-5 with TRBJ1-1, with D hard to call. Germline V CDR1 and CDR2: MNHEY, SVGAGI. This CDR3 region has 12 residues. Between the trimmed V and J ends, which lost 2 bases and 4 bases, there was a span of 5 bases.

This chain links TRBV4-1 with TRBJ2-7, with D possibly being TRBD1 (6 bases). CDR3 size: 16 residues. CDR1 and CDR2 from the germline V gene are MGHRA and YSYEKL. With 0 bases removed from V and 0 bases from J, the gap between germline ends came to 12 bases. For the CDR3, the DNA is TGCGCCAGCAGCCAAGAGGCAGGGGTGCCCTCCTACGAGCAGTACTTC. Its protein is CASSQEAGVPSYEQYF.

This sequence joins TRBV7-2 and TRBJ2-5, with 8 bases that match TRBD2. The better agreement between TRBJ2-7 and the DNA end casts doubt on the J call. This CDR3 is 13 amino acids long. CDR1 and CDR2 from the germline V gene are SGHTA and FQGNSA. CDR3 amino acids: CASSLGLAHEQYF. The CDR3 DNA sequence: TGTGCCAGCAGCCTAGGACTAGCCCACGAGCAGTACTTC.

The rearrangement uses TRBV7-9 and TRBJ2-5, with TRBD1 as a possible D gene (6 bases). The J call may be faulty, since TRBJ2-7 better matches the DNA end. The germline V gene has CDR1 SEHNR and CDR2 FQNEAQ (reference sequence). This CDR3 region has 15 residues. Written as DNA, the CDR3 is TGTGCCAGCAGCCCTCTTCAGGGGCCAGGCTACGAGCAGTACTTC. Translating gives CASSPLQGPGYEQYF.

The gene calls are TRBV5-8 and TRBJ2-7, with a tentative D call TRBD2 (6 bases). The CDR3 is 14 amino acids. V dropped 1 base and J dropped 2 bases, with 10 bases sitting between them. CDR1 and CDR2 (germline): SGHTS, YDEGEE. CDR3 sequence reads: CASSLWTTPYEQYF. The CDR3 DNA follows: TGTGCCAGCAGCTTGTGGACTACCCCCTACGAGCAGTACTTC.

A single count supports this clone. For the CDR3, the DNA is TGCGCCAGCAGCCAATTTTACAGGGGTACTGGCTACACCTTC. As protein: CASSQFYRGTGYTF. The J gene is TRBJ1-2, the V gene TRBV4-1; 7 bases map to TRBD1. This CDR3 has 14 residues. Per the germline V gene, CDR1 is MGHRA and CDR2 is YSYEKL. Germline trimming cut 2 bases from V and 7 bases from J; bases unmatched to any gene: 7.

This clone was found once. CDR3 amino acids: CSVGHDYGYTF. The DNA for the CDR3 is TGCAGCGTTGGACATGATTATGGCTACACCTTC. The rearrangement joins TRBV29-1 to TRBJ1-2, with D unclear. In germline, CDR1 is SQVTM, CDR2 ANQGSEA. This CDR3 has 11 residues. The V and J ends lost 4 bases and 5 bases respectively, with 8 bases between them.

The chain couples TRBV4-3 to TRBJ1-1; 11 bases map to TRBD1. This CDR3 has 16 residues. Germline-derived CDR1 and CDR2 are LGHNA and YSLEER. Unmatched junction bases numbered 7, after V lost 2 bases and J lost 5 bases. The CDR3 nucleotides are TGCGCCAGCAGCCAATATCTAGGGACAGGGGGGACTGAAGCTTTCTTT. Its translation: CASSQYLGTGGTEAFF.

V gene TRBV7-3 combines with J gene TRBJ1-5, with 7 nucleotides matching TRBD1. Germline V gives CDR1 SGHTA, CDR2 FQGTGA. The length of the CDR3 is 14 residues. Trimming removed 2 bases from V and 7 bases from J; junction bases left unmatched: 5. The CDR3 nucleotides read TGTGCCAGCAGCTTACCAGGGGGAAGACAGCCCCAGCATTTT. Translation gives CASSLPGGRQPQHF.

The chain uses TRBV29-1 and TRBJ2-1; tentatively, D is TRBD1 (6 bases). The V end was cut by 4 bases, the J end by 5 bases, with 18 bases between. The CDR3 totals 15 residues. Germline V gene sequence: CDR1 SQVTM, CDR2 ANQGSEA. CDR3 in amino acids: CSVGGRTGLNNEQFF. The CDR3 region has the DNA TGCAGCGTTGGGGGGCGAACAGGCCTCAACAATGAGCAGTTCTTC.

The chain is built from TRBV19 and TRBJ1-1; 7 bases are a match to TRBD1. With 9 bases clipped from V and 5 bases from J, the junction kept 3 bases outside the gene matches. From germline, CDR1 is LNHDA and CDR2 SQIVND (reference sequence). The CDR3 contains 11 residues. The CDR3, as DNA: TGTGCCAGCGAACAGGGGACTGAAGCTTTCTTT. Translating gives CASEQGTEAFF.

V gene TRBV7-2 combines with J gene TRBJ2-6; D may be TRBD1 (6 bases). Germline lookup yields CDR1 SGHTA and CDR2 FQGNSA. The CDR3 is 18 residues long. The germline V and J ends were trimmed by 6 bases and 2 bases, with 20 bases remaining between them. CDR3 residues: CASSTRGRGTAGANVLTF. For the CDR3, the DNA is TGTGCCAGCAGTACTAGGGGCAGGGGTACGGCTGGGGCCAACGTCCTGACTTTC.

This chain joins TRBV14 and TRBJ2-3, with unresolved D. The CDR3 runs to 15 residues. With 1 base removed from V and 2 bases from J, the gap between germline ends came to 10 bases. From germline, CDR1 is SGHDN and CDR2 FVKESK. DNA of the CDR3: TGTGCCAGCAGCCAAGTCCTCAGGTCCACAGATACGCAGTATTTT. Translated, it gives CASSQVLRSTDTQYF.

The rearrangement links TRBV15 to TRBJ1-5; 9 bases align to TRBD1. The CDR3 runs 14 residues. CDR1 is LNHNV and CDR2 is YYDKDF in the germline V gene (reference sequence). V dropped 5 bases and J dropped 5; count of bases not matched to a gene: 4. The CDR3, as DNA: TGTGCCACCAGCGACAGGGGGTTCGATCAGCCCCAGCATTTT. Translating it yields CATSDRGFDQPQHF. Together with reference TRBV15 and TRBJ1-5, the CDR3 gives the full variable domain: DAMVIQNPRYQVTQFGKPVTLSCSQTLNHNVMYWYQQKSSQAPKLLFHYYDKDFNNEADTPDNFQSRRPNTSFCFLDIRSPGLGDTAMYLCATSDRGFDQPQHFGDGTRLSIL.

The sample holds one count of this clone. V and J are TRBV7-6 and TRBJ1-3; 9 positions match TRBD1. CDR1 and CDR2 from the germline V gene are SGHVS and FNYEAQ. The ends lost 3 bases at V and 2 bases at J; junction bases unmatched: 8. The CDR3 has 17 amino acids. This CDR3 reads CASSLTMGQGTGNTIYF. CDR3 coding DNA: TGTGCCAGCAGCTTGACGATGGGACAGGGCACTGGAAACACCATATATTTT. The full variable domain, completed using reference TRBV7-6 and TRBJ1-3, is GAGVSQSPRYKVTKRGQDVALRCDPISGHVSLYWYRQALGQGPEFLTYFNYEAQQDKSGLPNDRFSAERPEGSISTLTIQRTEQRDSAMYRCASSLTMGQGTGNTIYFGEGSWLTVV.

The rearrangement uses TRBV7-9 and TRBJ2-5; D unresolved. Near its end, the DNA agrees better with TRBJ2-7, so the J call may be wrong. The CDR3 is 14 residues long. Germline lookup yields CDR1 SEHNR and CDR2 FQNEAQ (reference sequence). The CDR3 spells CASSLSLVGYEQYF. The CDR3, as DNA: TGTGCCAGCAGCTTAAGTCTAGTTGGATACGAGCAGTACTTC.